A single sample gave rise to the 28 T cell receptor beta chains below, sequenced in a study of human T cells and chemical hapten exposure. As to time point: patch test 3, about 24 weeks after DPC sensitization. Sample treatment: therapeutic diphenylcyclopropenone sensitization with weekly scalp DPC. TCRdb fed the RACE reads into MiXCR, producing one record per CDR3 protein. Among roughly 53,000 distinct CDR3 sequences listed, roughly 9.5% were seen once. The sample was whole blood, taken in connection with sensitization to the hapten diphenylcyclopropenone (DPC). The receptors shown here come from a woman aged 40-49 years with alopecia areata. Some clones in this sample may be carry-over from other donors' samples.

This clonotype was seen ten or more times. The chain is built from TRBV12-3 or TRBV12-4 and TRBJ1-3, with D possibly TRBD1 on 5 matching bases. CDR3 length equals 17 residues. V lost 7 bases and J 2 bases, leaving 21 bases between the germline ends. Here the CDR3 DNA reads TGTGCCAGCAATTCGGGACCCAGGGTCCGGGCTGGAAACACCATATATTTT. Translated, it gives CASNSGPRVRAGNTIYF.

This chain uses TRBV7-9 with TRBJ1-1, with 7 bases matching TRBD1. The CDR3 is made up of 14 amino acids. The J segment lost 0 bases and the V segment lost 5 bases, leaving 3 bases of the junction unmatched. Germline V gene sequence: CDR1 SEHNR, CDR2 FQNEAQ (reference sequence). In DNA form, the CDR3 reads TGTGCCAGCAGCAGACAGGGAATGAACACTGAAGCTTTCTTT. It yields the protein CASSRQGMNTEAFF.

This clonotype appeared a few times. The rearrangement joins TRBV7-2 to TRBJ1-5; D gene unclear. Deletions cut 1 base from V and 6 bases from J, with 13 bases between. Germline V gene lookup returns CDR1 SGHTA and CDR2 FQGNSA. This CDR3 region has 15 residues. CDR3 residues: CASSLGGGPGQPQHF. The CDR3 region has the DNA TGTGCCAGCAGCTTAGGAGGCGGGCCGGGTCAGCCCCAGCATTTT.

This clonotype was found many times. This likely comes from a read error, as the CDR3 has no conserved phenylalanine or tryptophan at its end. It is unclear where the CDR3 begins or ends on the DNA, so no DNA is shown, and the CDR3 is as TCRdb lists it. The chain carries TRBV28 and TRBJ1-2; TRBD1 is the table's D call and was not checked against the DNA. Including both end residues, the CDR3 is 12 amino acids long. Germline V CDR1 and CDR2: MDHEN, SYDVKM. The CDR3 spells CASSPSEGTGGV.

CDR3 nucleotide sequence: TGCGCCAGCAGCCAAGATGGGACAGGGTACGAGCAGTACTTC. It translates to CASSQDGTGYEQYF. This sequence joins TRBV4-1 and TRBJ2-7; TRBD1 matches at 9 bases. There are 14 residues in the CDR3. Germline V gene lookup returns CDR1 MGHRA and CDR2 YSYEKL. V dropped 0 bases and J dropped 4; count of bases not matched to a gene: 1.

The rearrangement uses TRBV30 and TRBJ1-2; D is unresolved. This CDR3 is built from 13 residues. CDR1 and CDR2 (germline): GTSNPN, SVGIG (reference sequence). V was trimmed by 5 bases and J by 0 bases, leaving 10 bases between them. The CDR3 nucleotides read TGTGCCTGGGGGGTAGAGACTAACTATGGCTACACCTTC. The encoded protein is CAWGVETNYGYTF.

This clonotype was observed many times. The rearrangement uses TRBV27 and TRBJ1-1, with D perhaps TRBD1 (5 bases). Germline loops: CDR1 MNHEY, CDR2 SMNVEV (reference sequence). This CDR3 region has 14 residues. Trimming took off 6 bases at V and 7 bases at J, with 18 bases between the two ends. CDR3 protein: CASRVWDGTGEAFF. As DNA, the CDR3 is TGTGCCAGCAGAGTTTGGGACGGGACTGGTGAAGCTTTCTTT.

This clonotype was detected ten times or more. V is TRBV7-9 and J is TRBJ2-3; the D gene is possibly TRBD2 (6 bases). Germline CDR1 SEHNR, CDR2 FQNEAQ (reference sequence). V lost 5 bases, J lost 4 bases, and 19 bases lay in between. The CDR3 covers 16 residues. In DNA form, the CDR3 reads TGTGCCAGCAGCCCCCTAAGTAGGGGAGGTGCAGATACGCAGTATTTT. Translated, it gives CASSPLSRGGADTQYF.

The gene calls are TRBV9 and TRBJ2-3, with a tentative D call TRBD1 (6 bases). Trimming cost V 0 bases and J 5 bases, with 16 bases left between them. The CDR3 extends over 16 amino acids. Germline lookup yields CDR1 SGDLS and CDR2 YYNGEE. The DNA for the CDR3 is TGTGCCAGCAGCGTAGCTTGGGGACAAGTACGAGATACGCAGTATTTT. Translating gives CASSVAWGQVRDTQYF.

The sample holds a few counts of this clonotype. The CDR3 bases are TGTGCCAGCAGCTCTTCCCAGGGGCCCTACAATGAGCAGTTCTTC. Amino acid sequence: CASSSSQGPYNEQFF. The gene calls are TRBV11-1 and TRBJ2-1; D perhaps matches TRBD1 (6 bases). V lost 4 bases to trimming and J lost 2 bases, with 12 bases between them. Germline values: CDR1 SGHAT, CDR2 FQDESV (reference sequence). The CDR3 runs to 15 residues.

In its sample, this clonotype was seen a few times. The rearrangement joins TRBV20-1 to TRBJ2-4; 11 nucleotides agree with TRBD1. The CDR3 sequence is 14 residues long. Trimming cost V 5 bases and J 4 bases; bases outside gene matches: 4. The V gene's germline CDR1 is DFQATT and CDR2 SNEGSKA (reference sequence). The CDR3 here is CSALGQGVKNIQYF. CDR3 sequence (DNA): TGCAGTGCTTTGGGACAGGGGGTGAAAAACATTCAGTACTTC.

This clonotype was seen a few times. The V and J genes are TRBV5-8 and TRBJ2-5; TRBD2 aligns across 8 bases. There are 15 residues in the CDR3. The junction had 8 bases not matched to a gene; V was cut back by 2 bases and J by 5 bases. Per germline, CDR1 SGHTS and CDR2 YDEGEE. The CDR3: CASSFLAGLPETQYF. CDR3 in DNA: TGTGCCAGCAGCTTCTTAGCGGGACTACCGGAGACCCAGTACTTC.

This clonotype was seen at least ten times. The V call is TRBV20-1, the J call TRBJ2-5; D is unclear. CDR3 length: 13 amino acids. The ends were cut back, 1 base at V and 2 bases at J, with 8 bases in the middle. Germline CDR1 is DFQATT and CDR2 is SNEGSKA (reference sequence). As DNA, the CDR3 is TGCAGTGCTAGAGGGTCTGGGCAAGAGACCCAGTACTTC. Translated: CSARGSGQETQYF.

In this sample, this clonotype turned up many times. V gene TRBV12-3 or TRBV12-4 combines with J gene TRBJ1-3, with 8 bases matching TRBD1. CDR3 length equals 15 residues. V was pared by 6 bases and J by 8 bases, with 12 bases of the junction left unmatched. CDR3: CASRAGQGEVHTIYF. The CDR3 DNA reads as TGTGCCAGCAGAGCCGGACAGGGCGAGGTCCACACCATATATTTT.

This chain uses TRBV9 with TRBJ1-4; D remains ambiguous. Trimming took off 4 bases at V and 12 bases at J, with 16 bases between the two ends. Germline V gene data show CDR1 as SGDLS and CDR2 as YYNGEE. The CDR3 covers 13 residues. DNA for the CDR3: TGTGCCAGCAGCTCCGGACCCCGGCGAGAACTGTTTTTT. Its translation is CASSSGPRRELFF.

About this clonotype itself: One end of the junction does not line up with germline, which may come from a read error. The chain links TRBV7-3 to TRBJ2-7, with D possibly being TRBD1 (5 bases). Germline lookup yields CDR1 SGHTA and CDR2 FQGTGA. The CDR3 contains 13 residues. The chain's CDR3 is CASSLVKGNEQYF. The CDR3 DNA is TGTGCTAGCAGCTTAGTCAAGGGGAACGAGCAGTACTTC.

This clonotype was found many times. This sequence joins TRBV7-9 and TRBJ2-7, with D tentatively TRBD1 (6 bases). Germline lookup yields CDR1 SEHNR and CDR2 FQNEAQ (reference sequence). This CDR3 has 12 residues. V lost 5 bases to trimming and J lost 5 bases, with 10 bases between them. For the CDR3, the DNA is TGTGCCAGCAGCGGACGGACAGACGAGCAGTACTTC. It codes for CASSGRTDEQYF.

Many counts were recorded for this clonotype. The rearrangement uses TRBV7-2 and TRBJ2-7, with D perhaps TRBD1 (6 bases). The V end was cut by 1 base, the J end by 4 bases, with 17 bases between. CDR1 is SGHTA and CDR2 is FQGNSA in the germline V gene. There are 16 residues in the CDR3. The CDR3, as DNA: TGTGCCAGCAGCTTAGTCCCAACAGGGCTGGGGTACGAGCAGTACTTC. This gives the protein CASSLVPTGLGYEQYF. The full variable domain, its missing parts supplied by reference TRBV7-2 and TRBJ2-7, is GAGVSQSPSNKVTEKGKDVELRCDPISGHTALYWYRQSLGQGLEFLIYFQGNSAPDKSGLPSDRFSAERTGGSVSTLTIQRTQQEDSAVYLCASSLVPTGLGYEQYFGPGTRLTVT.

V usage is TRBV5-1 and J usage is TRBJ2-2; D call uncertain. Germline assignment: CDR1 SGHRS and CDR2 YFSETQ. V was cut by 0 bases and J by 6 bases, with 6 bases left in between. This CDR3 region has 13 residues. This CDR3 is CASSLVSPGELFF. CDR3 DNA sequence: TGCGCCAGCAGCTTGGTATCTCCCGGGGAGCTGTTTTTT.

There are a few counts of this clonotype. The rearrangement uses TRBV5-1 and TRBJ2-7; TRBD1 or TRBD2 may be the D gene (5 bases each). The CDR3 loop spans 15 amino acids. V lost 1 base to trimming and J lost 0 bases, with 11 bases between them. Germline values: CDR1 SGHRS, CDR2 YFSETQ. The CDR3 region has the DNA TGCGCCAGCAGCTTGAGGCCAGGGAGCTCCTACGAGCAGTACTTC. Translation: CASSLRPGSSYEQYF. Full variable domain (outside the CDR3, taken from reference TRBV5-1 and TRBJ2-7): KAGVTQTPRYLIKTRGQQVTLSCSPISGHRSVSWYQQTPGQGLQFLFEYFSETQRNKGNFPGRFSGRQFSNSRSEMNVSTLELGDSALYLCASSLRPGSSYEQYFGPGTRLTVT.

This clonotype was seen a handful of times. The rearrangement uses TRBV7-9 and TRBJ2-1, with TRBD1 matching 7 bases. The germline gives CDR1 SEHNR, CDR2 FQNEAQ (reference sequence). This CDR3 is 15 amino acids long. The trim removed 5 bases at V and 7 bases at J, leaving 11 bases unmatched. Here the CDR3 reads CASSPTGSRRNEQFF. The CDR3 nucleotides are TGTGCCAGCAGCCCGACAGGGTCTAGGAGGAATGAGCAGTTCTTC.

This clonotype was detected only a few times. The chain is built from TRBV6-2 or TRBV6-3 and TRBJ1-4; D ambiguous. CDR1 is MNHEY and CDR2 is SVGEGT in the germline V gene. The V end was cut by 5 bases, the J end by 7 bases, with 8 bases between. This CDR3 spans 12 amino acids. The CDR3 loop reads CASSITLEKLFF. CDR3 coding DNA: TGTGCCAGCAGTATTACCCTTGAAAAACTGTTTTTT.

In its sample, this clonotype was seen a few times. V is TRBV5-1 and J is TRBJ1-1; the D is unclear. Germline loops: CDR1 SGHRS, CDR2 YFSETQ. Deletions cut 4 bases from V and 7 bases from J, with 20 bases between. The length of the CDR3 is 15 residues. The CDR3 coding sequence is TGCGCCAGCAGCCTCACCGGAGGGCCCCGGGGTGAAGCTTTCTTT. Encoded protein: CASSLTGGPRGEAFF.

This chain links TRBV28 with TRBJ1-2, with a possible D match to TRBD1 (5 bases). The germline V and J ends were trimmed by 2 bases and 6 bases, with 19 bases remaining between them. The CDR3 extends over 16 amino acids. In germline, CDR1 is MDHEN, CDR2 SYDVKM. The CDR3 protein is CASSLVQEVLKDGYTF. CDR3 nucleotides: TGTGCCAGCAGTTTAGTACAGGAAGTCTTAAAAGATGGCTACACCTTC.

The chain joins TRBV4-3 to TRBJ1-6; D is unresolved. The V end was cut by 0 bases, the J end by 10 bases, with 13 bases between. The CDR3 has 15 residues. Germline V lookup: CDR1 LGHNA, CDR2 YSLEER. The DNA of the CDR3 is TGCGCCAGCAGCCAAGATCCTTCCTCACGATCACCCCTCCACTTT. It is translated as CASSQDPSSRSPLHF.

V and J are TRBV7-3 and TRBJ2-1; D not certain. CDR3 length: 16 residues. The ends were cut back, 5 bases at V and 6 bases at J, with 20 bases in the middle. Germline V gene lookup returns CDR1 SGHTA and CDR2 FQGTGA. The CDR3 loop is CASSLLGSKSVNEQFF. CDR3 DNA: TGTGCCAGCAGCCTCCTGGGTAGCAAGTCCGTCAATGAGCAGTTCTTC.

This clonotype was detected many times. This rearrangement joins TRBV2 to TRBJ2-1; 10 bases line up with TRBD1. Looked up from germline, CDR1 is SNHLY and CDR2 is FYNNEI. J lost 3 bases, V lost 6 bases, and 5 bases had no gene match. There are 15 residues in the CDR3. CDR3 protein: CASSPGQGNYNEQFF. CDR3 bases: TGTGCCAGCAGCCCGGGACAGGGGAACTACAATGAGCAGTTCTTC.

This clonotype appeared many times. The rearrangement joins TRBV5-1 to TRBJ2-3; 7 bases are shared with TRBD1. Losses at the gene ends were 4 bases for V and 2 bases for J; bases not matched to a gene: 4. CDR1 is SGHRS, CDR2 YFSETQ, per germline. The CDR3 length is 14 residues. CDR3 coding DNA: TGCGCCAGCAGCACAGGGACAGCCACAGATACGCAGTATTTT. Translated, it gives CASSTGTATDTQYF.